Listed below are T cell receptor beta chains from one sample, sequenced in a study of blood T cell repertoires in COVID-19. Only in-frame clones appear in the TCRdb table, and some are missing; sequencing was by immunoSEQ multiplex PCR. This sample carries some 250,000 clones, nearly 90% of them seen once, and the ten largest clones take around 3.7%. What was sequenced was PBMCs or T cells enriched from blood (not recorded which). These receptors were collected from a woman aged 25-40 years with acute COVID-19. Both conserved end residues are part of each CDR3. Each record gives: V gene, D gene, J gene, CDR3 protein. D genes are given only for firm matches.

v_call: TRBV7-2; d_call: -; j_call: TRBJ1-3; cdr3_aa: CASSLSIVSQGMNTIYF
v_call: TRBV11-2; d_call: TRBD1; j_call: TRBJ1-2; cdr3_aa: CASSLSGTTGGLNYGYTF
v_call: TRBV6-1; d_call: -; j_call: TRBJ1-5; cdr3_aa: CASSGATTYSNQPQHF
v_call: TRBV25-1; d_call: TRBD1; j_call: TRBJ1-2; cdr3_aa: CASSESGQGKDGYTF
v_call: TRBV7-9; d_call: -; j_call: TRBJ1-3; cdr3_aa: CAFQGTGNTIYF
v_call: TRBV30; d_call: -; j_call: TRBJ2-5; cdr3_aa: CAWTASSTGGTQYF
v_call: TRBV25-1; d_call: TRBD1; j_call: TRBJ1-4; cdr3_aa: CASSRVDRNNEKLFF
v_call: TRBV7-6; d_call: -; j_call: TRBJ1-4; cdr3_aa: CASSLTELNEKLFF
v_call: TRBV14; d_call: TRBD1; j_call: TRBJ1-6; cdr3_aa: CASSQMVQGVSSLHF
v_call: TRBV7-2; d_call: -; j_call: TRBJ2-7; cdr3_aa: CASSHGTSSSYEQYF
v_call: TRBV10-3; d_call: -; j_call: TRBJ2-2; cdr3_aa: CAISWTTNTGELFF
v_call: TRBV6-6; d_call: TRBD2; j_call: TRBJ2-5; cdr3_aa: CASSLEVAGSLQETQYF
v_call: TRBV12-2; d_call: -; j_call: TRBJ1-5; cdr3_aa: CASRLGGQRNQPQHF
v_call: TRBV6-9; d_call: TRBD1; j_call: TRBJ2-5; cdr3_aa: CASSWGTACQETQYF
v_call: TRBV15; d_call: TRBD1; j_call: TRBJ1-5; cdr3_aa: CATSPGTAINQPQHF
v_call: TRBV6-5; d_call: -; j_call: TRBJ1-2; cdr3_aa: CASSYFSGVGYTF
v_call: TRBV10-3; d_call: TRBD2; j_call: TRBJ2-3; cdr3_aa: CAARLAGDTDTQYF
v_call: TRBV27; d_call: -; j_call: TRBJ1-2; cdr3_aa: CASSFGGAYGYTF
v_call: TRBV19; d_call: TRBD1; j_call: TRBJ1-2; cdr3_aa: CASSIVGQGPNYGYTF
v_call: TRBV18; d_call: -; j_call: TRBJ1-1; cdr3_aa: CASSPDRINTEAFF
v_call: TRBV6-5; d_call: -; j_call: TRBJ2-5; cdr3_aa: CASSQGWETQYF
v_call: TRBV5-1; d_call: TRBD1; j_call: TRBJ2-3; cdr3_aa: CASSIGTDTDTQYF
v_call: TRBV29-1; d_call: TRBD1; j_call: TRBJ1-1; cdr3_aa: CSGQGGNLAEAFF
v_call: TRBV4-1; d_call: -; j_call: TRBJ2-3; cdr3_aa: CASSPRDFAGDTQYF
v_call: TRBV29-1; d_call: -; j_call: TRBJ1-1; cdr3_aa: CSVEDPGIYEAFF
v_call: TRBV7-9; d_call: -; j_call: TRBJ1-1; cdr3_aa: CASSLDRSNTEAFF
v_call: TRBV18; d_call: TRBD1; j_call: TRBJ1-4; cdr3_aa: CASSPGQGSEKLFF
v_call: TRBV19; d_call: TRBD1; j_call: TRBJ1-2; cdr3_aa: CASTSGQGSLKNYGYTF
v_call: TRBV7-2; d_call: -; j_call: TRBJ2-7; cdr3_aa: CASSFYRGSGTFYEQYF
v_call: TRBV5-1; d_call: TRBD1; j_call: TRBJ1-1; cdr3_aa: CASSLVDRRNTEAFF
v_call: TRBV2; d_call: -; j_call: TRBJ1-5; cdr3_aa: CASRLDSNQPQHF
v_call: TRBV15; d_call: TRBD2; j_call: TRBJ2-7; cdr3_aa: CATSRDAGDPREQYF
v_call: TRBV2; d_call: -; j_call: TRBJ1-2; cdr3_aa: CASTVSGIGYGYTF
v_call: TRBV6-5; d_call: -; j_call: TRBJ2-5; cdr3_aa: CASRYFETQYF
v_call: TRBV19; d_call: TRBD2; j_call: TRBJ2-2; cdr3_aa: CAATRGGGNTGELFF
v_call: TRBV7-9; d_call: -; j_call: TRBJ1-4; cdr3_aa: CASSLAQGTNEKLFF
v_call: TRBV5-1; d_call: -; j_call: TRBJ1-3; cdr3_aa: CASSLGSQTGNTIYF
v_call: TRBV11-2; d_call: -; j_call: TRBJ2-5; cdr3_aa: CASSLVSGAPQETQYF
v_call: TRBV5-1; d_call: TRBD2; j_call: TRBJ2-5; cdr3_aa: CASSPRASSGETQYF
v_call: TRBV14; d_call: -; j_call: TRBJ1-6; cdr3_aa: CASSLGGSYNSPLHF
v_call: TRBV19; d_call: TRBD1; j_call: TRBJ1-2; cdr3_aa: CATSTGGYGYTF
v_call: TRBV12-3/TRBV12-4; d_call: -; j_call: TRBJ2-5; cdr3_aa: CASSSTRGETQYF
v_call: TRBV15; d_call: -; j_call: TRBJ2-7; cdr3_aa: CATSRDEAEQYF
v_call: TRBV7-9; d_call: TRBD1; j_call: TRBJ1-1; cdr3_aa: CASSPTGQGTGLTEAFF
v_call: TRBV5-5; d_call: -; j_call: TRBJ2-1; cdr3_aa: CASSPRTAYNEQFF